One TCR beta chain is described in this entry. Its antigen is unknown. Described time point: week 23, last vaccination. Doses comprised 300 ug of mutant IDH1 20-mer peptide each, plus topical imiquimod. The CDR3 has 16 amino acids. CDR1 and CDR2 from the germline V gene are SGHKS and YYEKEE (reference sequence). V gave up 4 bases and J gave up 0 bases; unmatched junction bases: 4. Sequencing used immunoSEQ multiplex PCR; TCRdb keeps in-frame clones, though not all of them. The sample records tens of thousands of clones, about four fifths being singletons. The data stem from a study of a mutant IDH1 vaccine in newly diagnosed glioma. Study-wide background: Once 4-6 weeks had passed after radiotherapy alone, vaccination started, or it started with temozolomide cycles. Former treatment meant radiotherapy, temozolomide, or both; the majority had gotten both.

Findings of the study overall: Variations in leading peripheral T cell clonotypes appeared to have no connection with pseudoprogression. Most patients, 93.3%, showed vaccine-induced immune responses.

The TCR was taken from a man in his forties with glioma. Source: PBMCs, taken from a glioma patient whose treatment included an IDH1 peptide vaccine. The chain has TRBV5-5 and TRBJ1-3; 10 bases map to TRBD1. CDR3 in DNA: TGTGCCAGCAGCCGCGGACAGGGGGACTCTGGAAACACCATATATTTT. Encoded protein: CASSRGQGDSGNTIYF. Drawing the rest from reference TRBV5-5 and TRBJ1-3, the complete variable domain is DAGVTQSPTHLIKTRGQQVTLRCSPISGHKSVSWYQQVLGQGPQFIFQYYEKEERGRGNFPDRFSARQFPNYSSELNVNALLLGDSALYLCASSRGQGDSGNTIYFGEGSWLTVV.